This is a list of T cell receptor beta chains from one sample in a study of T-cell reconstitution after alpha-beta-depleted transplantation in children. TCRdb re-derived calls from the PCR reads in MiXCR, one entry per CDR3 protein. The repertoire holds a few hundred thousand distinct CDR3 sequences, about 9.2% seen once, with approximately 6.2% in the top ten. This specimen was PBMCs from the stem cell graft donor, taken from the stem cell graft. The receptors were sampled from a human donor who donated a stem cell graft to a child with acute lymphoblastic leukemia. The CDR3 runs from the conserved cysteine through the conserved F or W. D genes are given only for firm matches. Not every row has a clone size; where given, it reads once, few, many or a size class.

j_call | v_call | d_call | clone_size | cdr3_aa | cdr3_nt
TRBJ2-1 | TRBV7-8 | TRBD2 | many | CASSLIAGGLHNEQFF | TGTGCCAGCAGCTTGATAGCGGGGGGGCTCCACAATGAGCAGTTCTTC
TRBJ2-2 | TRBV6-2/TRBV6-3 | NA | many | CASSYSSENTGELFF | TGTGCCAGCAGTTACTCGAGCGAAAACACCGGGGAGCTGTTTTTT
TRBJ2-3 | TRBV4-2 | TRBD2 | many | CASSQENSGGADTQYF | TGTGCCAGCAGCCAGGAAAATAGCGGGGGGGCAGATACGCAGTATTTT
TRBJ1-2 | TRBV7-9 | TRBD1 | NA | CASSSRQGNGYTF | TGTGCCAGCAGCTCACGACAGGGTAATGGCTACACCTTC
TRBJ1-5 | TRBV12-3/TRBV12-4 | TRBD1 | NA | CASSPTGGRNQPQHF | TGTGCCAGCAGTCCAACAGGGGGCCGCAATCAGCCCCAGCATTTT
TRBJ2-7 | TRBV20-1 | TRBD2 | NA | CSALTSVTYEQYF | TGCAGTGCTTTGACTAGCGTCACCTACGAGCAGTACTTC
TRBJ2-3 | TRBV5-1 | TRBD1 | NA | CASSLASQGLDTQYF | TGCGCCAGCAGCTTGGCCTCACAGGGGTTGGATACGCAGTATTTT
TRBJ2-5 | TRBV5-1 | NA | many | CASSPRDGASETQYF | TGCGCCAGCAGCCCAAGGGACGGCGCCTCGGAGACCCAGTACTTC
TRBJ1-1 | TRBV7-9 | NA | NA | CASSFGVGLDTEAFF | TGTGCCAGCAGCTTTGGGGTGGGATTGGACACTGAAGCTTTCTTT
TRBJ2-7 | TRBV7-2 | TRBD2 | NA | CASSSPPTGGGSKPRSHEQYF | TGTGCCAGCAGCTCTCCTCCCACTGGCGGGGGTAGTAAACCGAGGTCCCACGAGCAGTACTTC
TRBJ2-7 | TRBV20-1 | NA | many | CSATRDPSDYEQYF | TGCAGTGCCACCAGGGACCCGTCCGACTACGAGCAGTACTTC
TRBJ1-2 | TRBV5-1 | NA | few | CASTSDIDYGYTF | TGCGCCAGCACCTCGGACATTGACTATGGCTACACCTTC
TRBJ1-2 | TRBV5-1 | NA | few | CASSPLGESTNYGYTF | TGCGCCAGCAGCCCCTTGGGGGAAAGCACTAACTATGGCTACACCTTC
TRBJ2-2 | TRBV12-3/TRBV12-4 | NA | many | CASSRITGAQNTGELFF | TGTGCCAGCAGTAGAATAACGGGGGCGCAGAACACCGGGGAGCTGTTTTTT
TRBJ2-7 | TRBV27 | NA | many | CASSANSYEQYF | TGTGCCAGCAGTGCAAACTCCTACGAGCAGTACTTC
TRBJ1-1 | TRBV5-5 | NA | NA | CASSLVAASGGEAFF | TGTGCCAGCAGCTTGGTCGCAGCTTCAGGTGGTGAAGCTTTCTTT
TRBJ2-2 | TRBV6-2/TRBV6-3 | NA | many | CASSYGGGTGELFF | TGTGCCAGCAGTTACGGTGGGGGGACCGGGGAGCTGTTTTTT
TRBJ2-2 | TRBV20-1 | TRBD1 | few | CSASRQGADTGELFF | TGCAGTGCTAGTAGACAGGGGGCTGACACCGGGGAGCTGTTTTTT
TRBJ2-2 | TRBV11-2 | NA | few | CASTRDWNTGELFF | TGTGCCAGCACCCGGGACTGGAACACCGGGGAGCTGTTTTTT
TRBJ2-1 | TRBV11-3 | NA | many | CASSLDNEQFF | TGTGCCAGCAGCTTAGACAATGAGCAGTTCTTC
TRBJ2-1 | TRBV12-3/TRBV12-4 | TRBD1 | many | CASSTGTGGYNEQFF | TGTGCCAGCAGTACCGGGACAGGGGGTTACAATGAGCAGTTCTTC
TRBJ2-1 | TRBV7-9 | TRBD1 | many | CASSLAQGANYNEQFF | TGTGCCAGCAGCTTAGCGCAGGGGGCGAACTACAATGAGCAGTTCTTC
TRBJ1-1 | TRBV20-1 | NA | few | CSARDRAQEAFF | TGCAGTGCTAGAGATCGGGCGCAGGAAGCTTTCTTT
TRBJ1-1 | TRBV29-1 | NA | NA | CSVPVQNTEAFF | TGCAGCGTCCCAGTACAGAACACTGAAGCTTTCTTT
TRBJ1-2 | TRBV6-5 | NA | few | CASSYRVPNYGYTF | TGTGCCAGCAGTTACAGGGTACCTAACTATGGCTACACCTTC
TRBJ2-3 | TRBV15 | NA | many | CATSIMADTQYF | TGTGCCACCAGCATTATGGCAGATACGCAGTATTTT
TRBJ2-2 | TRBV6-1 | TRBD2 | NA | CASSLRGGGANTGELFF | TGTGCCAGCAGTCTTCGTGGCGGGGGGGCGAACACCGGGGAGCTGTTTTTT
TRBJ1-4 | TRBV5-1 | NA | NA | CASSLAYGYEKLFF | TGCGCCAGCAGCTTGGCTTACGGCTATGAAAAACTGTTTTTT
TRBJ2-7 | TRBV7-9 | TRBD2 | few | CASSLSGAGAYEQYF | TGTGCCAGCAGCTTATCCGGAGCGGGGGCCTACGAGCAGTACTTC
TRBJ1-4 | TRBV12-3/TRBV12-4 | NA | many | CASSHRAGGEKLFF | TGTGCCAGCAGCCACAGGGCCGGAGGGGAAAAACTGTTTTTT
TRBJ2-3 | TRBV5-1 | TRBD2 | few | CASSLVGTSGARTTDTQYF | TGCGCCAGCAGCTTGGTGGGGACTAGCGGGGCCCGAACCACAGATACGCAGTATTTT
TRBJ1-1 | TRBV5-1 | TRBD1 | many | CASSSGTVRTEAFF | TGCGCCAGCAGTTCCGGGACAGTCCGCACTGAAGCTTTCTTT
TRBJ1-1 | TRBV10-1 | TRBD1 | few | CASSGTGRQAEAFF | TGCGCCAGCAGCGGGACAGGGCGGCAAGCTGAAGCTTTCTTT
TRBJ2-1 | TRBV19 | TRBD2 | NA | CASSIGLAGAYNEQFF | TGTGCCAGTAGTATAGGACTAGCGGGGGCCTACAATGAGCAGTTCTTC
TRBJ2-1 | TRBV7-9 | NA | many | CASSLGRGAIEQFF | TGTGCCAGCAGCTTAGGAAGGGGGGCAATTGAGCAGTTCTTC
TRBJ2-1 | TRBV19 | TRBD1 | NA | CASSMPTGSSYNEQFF | TGTGCCAGTAGTATGCCGACAGGGAGCTCCTACAATGAGCAGTTCTTC
TRBJ2-3 | TRBV10-3 | TRBD1 | many | CAIQGAPAIVDTQYF | TGTGCCATCCAGGGGGCCCCAGCCATTGTTGATACGCAGTATTTT
TRBJ2-2 | TRBV27 | TRBD2 | few | CASNRAGATRTGELFF | TGTGCCAGCAACCGAGCGGGGGCCACCCGGACCGGGGAGCTGTTTTTT
TRBJ2-5 | TRBV9 | TRBD1 | many | CASSSEDRGQEETQYF | TGTGCCAGCAGCTCCGAGGACAGGGGGCAAGAAGAGACCCAGTACTTC
TRBJ1-1 | TRBV7-9 | NA | many | CASSPRVVMNTEAFF | TGTGCCAGCAGCCCGAGGGTGGTAATGAACACTGAAGCTTTCTTT
TRBJ2-7 | TRBV7-8 | NA | few | CASSLALGTGEGEQYF | TGTGCCAGCAGCTTAGCTCTAGGAACAGGGGAGGGGGAGCAGTACTTC
TRBJ2-2 | TRBV7-9 | NA | few | CASSPLGMDTGELFF | TGTGCCAGCAGCCCTCTAGGGATGGATACCGGGGAGCTGTTTTTT